This T cell receptor beta chain was documented in a study of blood T cell repertoires in COVID-19. The CDR3 has 14 residues. The trim removed 2 bases at V and 7 bases at J, leaving 6 bases unmatched. Germline loops: CDR1 ENHRY, CDR2 SYGVKD. Cohort allocation depended upon clinical history that participants reported. TCRdb's copy holds only in-frame clones and misses some; the assay was immunoSEQ multiplex PCR. This table has 200,000 or so clones, roughly 87% appearing once. What was sequenced was PBMCs or T cells enriched from blood (not recorded which). The chain recombines TRBV10-3 with TRBJ2-7; TRBD1 agrees at 9 bases. The TCR was taken from a man aged 25-45 years who had recovered from COVID-19. CDR3: CAISEGTGKREQYF. CDR3 nucleotides: TGTGCCATCAGTGAGGGGACAGGGAAGAGAGAGCAGTACTTC.